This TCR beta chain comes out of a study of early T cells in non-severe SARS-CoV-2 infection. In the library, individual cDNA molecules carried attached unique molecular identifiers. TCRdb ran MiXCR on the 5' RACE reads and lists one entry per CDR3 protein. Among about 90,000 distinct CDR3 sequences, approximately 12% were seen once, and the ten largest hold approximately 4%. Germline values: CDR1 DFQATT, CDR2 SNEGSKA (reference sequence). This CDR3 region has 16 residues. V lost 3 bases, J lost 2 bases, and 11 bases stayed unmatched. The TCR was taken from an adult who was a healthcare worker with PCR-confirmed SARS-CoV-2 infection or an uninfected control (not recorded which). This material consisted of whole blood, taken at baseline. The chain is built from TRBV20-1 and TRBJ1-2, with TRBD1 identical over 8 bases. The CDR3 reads CSAREPGQELNYGYTF. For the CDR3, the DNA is TGCAGTGCTAGGGAACCGGGACAGGAACTCAACTATGGCTACACCTTC.